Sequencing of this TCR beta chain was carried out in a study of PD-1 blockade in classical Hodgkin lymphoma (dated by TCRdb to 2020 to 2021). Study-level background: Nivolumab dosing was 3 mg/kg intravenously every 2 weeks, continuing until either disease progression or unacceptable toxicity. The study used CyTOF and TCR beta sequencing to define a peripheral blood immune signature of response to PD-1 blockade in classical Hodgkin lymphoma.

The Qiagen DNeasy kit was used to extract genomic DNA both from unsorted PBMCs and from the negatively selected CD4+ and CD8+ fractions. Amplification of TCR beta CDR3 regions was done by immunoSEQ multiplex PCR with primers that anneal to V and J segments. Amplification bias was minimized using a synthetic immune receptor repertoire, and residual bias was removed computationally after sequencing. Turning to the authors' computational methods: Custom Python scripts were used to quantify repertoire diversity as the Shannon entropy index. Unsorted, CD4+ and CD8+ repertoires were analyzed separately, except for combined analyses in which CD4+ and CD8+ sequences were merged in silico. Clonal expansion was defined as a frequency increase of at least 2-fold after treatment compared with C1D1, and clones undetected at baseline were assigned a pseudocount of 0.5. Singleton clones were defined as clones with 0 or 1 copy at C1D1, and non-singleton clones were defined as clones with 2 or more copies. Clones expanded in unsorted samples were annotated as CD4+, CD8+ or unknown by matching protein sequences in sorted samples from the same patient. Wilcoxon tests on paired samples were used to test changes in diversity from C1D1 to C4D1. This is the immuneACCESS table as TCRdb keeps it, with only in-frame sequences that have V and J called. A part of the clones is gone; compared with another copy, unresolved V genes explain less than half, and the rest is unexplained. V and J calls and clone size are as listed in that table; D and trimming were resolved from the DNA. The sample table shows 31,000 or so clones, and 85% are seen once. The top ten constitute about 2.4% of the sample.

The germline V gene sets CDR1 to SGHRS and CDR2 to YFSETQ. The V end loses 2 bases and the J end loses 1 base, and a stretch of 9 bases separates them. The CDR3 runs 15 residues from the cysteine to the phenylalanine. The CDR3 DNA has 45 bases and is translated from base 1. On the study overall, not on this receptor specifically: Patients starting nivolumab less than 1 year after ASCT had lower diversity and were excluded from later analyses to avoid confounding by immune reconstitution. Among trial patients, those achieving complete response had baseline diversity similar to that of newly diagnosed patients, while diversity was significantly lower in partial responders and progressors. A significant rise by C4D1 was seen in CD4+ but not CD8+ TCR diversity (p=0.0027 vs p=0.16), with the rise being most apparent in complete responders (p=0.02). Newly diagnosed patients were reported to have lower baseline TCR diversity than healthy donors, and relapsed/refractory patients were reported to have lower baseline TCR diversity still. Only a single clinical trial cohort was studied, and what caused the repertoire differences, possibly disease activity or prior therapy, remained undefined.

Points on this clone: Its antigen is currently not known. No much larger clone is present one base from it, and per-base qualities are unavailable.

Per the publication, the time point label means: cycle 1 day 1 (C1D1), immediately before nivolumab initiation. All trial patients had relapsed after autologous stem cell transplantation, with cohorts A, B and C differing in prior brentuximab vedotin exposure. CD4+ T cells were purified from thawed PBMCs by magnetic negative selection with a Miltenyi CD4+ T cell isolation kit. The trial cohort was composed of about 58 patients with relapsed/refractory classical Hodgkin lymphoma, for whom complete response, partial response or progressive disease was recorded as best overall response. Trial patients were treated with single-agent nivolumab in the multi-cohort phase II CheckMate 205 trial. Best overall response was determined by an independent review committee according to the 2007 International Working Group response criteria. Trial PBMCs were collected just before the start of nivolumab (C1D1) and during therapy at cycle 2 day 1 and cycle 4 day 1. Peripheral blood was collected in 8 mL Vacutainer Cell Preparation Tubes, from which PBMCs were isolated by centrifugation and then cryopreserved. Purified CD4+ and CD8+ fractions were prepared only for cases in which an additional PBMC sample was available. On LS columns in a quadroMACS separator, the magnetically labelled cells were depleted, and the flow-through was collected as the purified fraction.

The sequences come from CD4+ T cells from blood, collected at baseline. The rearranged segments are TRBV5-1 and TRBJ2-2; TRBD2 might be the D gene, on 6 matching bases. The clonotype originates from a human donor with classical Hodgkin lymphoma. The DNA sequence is TGCGCCAGCAGCTTAAGCGGGCTGAACACCGGGGAGCTGTTTTTT. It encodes CASSLSGLNTGELFF.